This T cell receptor (beta chain) was sequenced during a study of T cells in Graves' hyperthyroidism and ophthalmopathy (dated by TCRdb to about 2019). Study-wide context: Peripheral blood was sampled at the time of initial diagnosis, prior to any treatment. To identify distinguishing TCR V-J signatures, a discovery cohort of about 95 patients was used, comprising some 43 with Graves' ophthalmopathy and some 57 with stable Graves' hyperthyroidism. An independent validation cohort of about 19 hyperthyroidism patients and approximately 17 patients who later progressed to ophthalmopathy tested prospective prediction of ophthalmopathy. The 100 or so discovery patients were randomly split 7:3 into training and test sets. Thyroid tissue and blood T-cell repertoires from about six Graves' hyperthyroidism patients were also compared in the study. Following sampling, methimazole starting at 30 mg daily was given to hyperthyroidism patients, and high-dose intravenous methylprednisolone was given to ophthalmopathy patients. The paper reports TCR Vbeta CDR3 sequencing of some 140 peripheral blood samples: approximately 43 ophthalmopathy, fewer than 80 hyperthyroidism and 17 progressor patients. Study-wide findings and limitations: Most expanded thyroid clonotypes (frequency above 0.001) were also found in blood, which suggests that blood repertoires may mirror thyroid immune responses. No statistical method was used to fix the sample size in advance, and group allocation was not hidden from the investigators. In cross-validation, a model built on a 13 V-J signature told ophthalmopathy apart from stable hyperthyroidism with under 90% sensitivity and 81% to 82% specificity, and in testing the same model reached 80%/75%. During validation, the model predicted progression to ophthalmopathy a median of approximately 6 months ahead of onset, with roughly 65% sensitivity and around 73% specificity.

Stable Graves' hyperthyroidism was defined as no progression to ophthalmopathy during 18 months of follow-up. Hyperthyroidism patients were aged 18 to 65 years and newly diagnosed, with disease duration of less than 2 months. Exclusion was applied to patients with uncontrolled infections, other autoimmune diseases, pregnancy or lactation. Diagnoses were based on clinical symptoms, serum thyroxine and TRAb, thyroid ultrasound and orbital computed tomography. Ficoll-Paque density gradient centrifugation was used to isolate PBMCs from about 9 ml of fresh peripheral blood. Trizol reagent was used to extract total RNA, and RNA quality was then checked on an Agilent 2100 Bioanalyzer. Spanning cysteine to phenylalanine, the CDR3 consists of 14 amino acids. The DNA shown is the 42-base CDR3, in frame from base 1. Based on the germline V gene (reference sequence), the CDR1 and CDR2 sequences are DFQATT and SNEGSKA. The germline V and J ends show losses of 5 bases and 3 bases respectively, and no gene match explains 10 bases of the junction.

This clonotype has a count of ten or more. The target of this receptor is not known. Base qualities are not at hand, and no much larger clone is one base apart. Amplification of TCR beta CDR3 regions was carried out from RNA transcripts. For the first round of RT-PCR on the TCR CDR3, the HTBI primer set was used together with the Qiagen OneStep RT-PCR kit. Libraries were constructed in a second round of multiplex PCR, after which size selection and purification were carried out. Paired-end sequencing of the libraries was performed with 100 bp reads on an Illumina HiSeq2000. The paper's data handling went like this. SOAPnuke was used to process the raw data, with reads discarded if the reads contained adapters or uncalled bases, had a mean Phred below 15, or lacked an exact constant-primer or identifier match. COPE v1.2.5 was used to merge the high-quality paired reads, and each unique nucleotide sequence was defined as a clonotype. MiTCR v1.1 was used to align the clonotypes against IMGT TRBV, TRBD and TRBJ reference segments. The analysis included only V-J combinations with a frequency above 0.0001, which together covered 99% to 99.2% of the repertoires. The TCS score was defined as F50 (clonal expansion) divided by E x V (chaos), with BLOSUM62-based TCRdist calculated between CDR3 peptides within each V-J. Welch's t-statistics and random forest reduced just over 500 V-J features to some 14, which were used in a naive Bayes classifier (R e1071). TCRdb trimmed the raw reads at Q25, called clones with MiXCR and kept productive beta chains. CDR3 protein sequences are deduplicated, and each keeps its most common genes and DNA. The V and J calls were not made by the authors but by TCRdb's processing. A total of 350,000 to 400,000 distinct CDR3 sequences appear in this sample, about a fifth of them only once. The ten largest account for about 4% of the sample.

Recombination linked TRBV20-1 to TRBJ2-7; 7 bases in the junction line up with TRBD2. The specimen sequenced was blood. The receptor was derived from a woman aged 18-35 years with Graves' hyperthyroidism. The CDR3 amino acid sequence is: CSAGAGVLGYEQYF. The DNA sequence follows: TGCAGTGCTGGGGCGGGGGTGTTGGGCTACGAGCAGTACTTC.